The 25 T cell receptor beta chains given below trace back to one sample, sequenced in a study of technical replicates of blood from a few donors. Libraries were prepared by immunoSEQ multiplex PCR; TCRdb keeps only in-frame clonotypes and omits some of them. The sample yields under 85,000 clones, 95% to 97% seen once. Sequenced: T cells isolated from PBMCs. Receptors were obtained from a human donor in good health.

This clone appeared a single time. The chain carries TRBV10-3 and TRBJ2-3, with a possible D match to TRBD2 (6 bases). Germline loops: CDR1 ENHRY, CDR2 SYGVKD. The CDR3 spans 17 residues. V was pared by 0 bases and J by 6 bases, with 19 bases between. The CDR3 sequence: CAISESLSILATDTQYF. CDR3 bases: TGTGCCATCAGTGAGTCCTTGTCCATACTAGCTACTGATACGCAGTATTTT.

V gene TRBV9 combines with J gene TRBJ2-3, with D possibly matching TRBD2 (6 bases). With 1 base removed from V and 2 bases from J, the gap between germline ends came to 11 bases. Germline V gives CDR1 SGDLS, CDR2 YYNGEE. This CDR3 has 15 residues. CDR3 bases: TGTGCCAGCAGCGTAAGCGGGCCGCCCACAGATACGCAGTATTTT. Translation gives CASSVSGPPTDTQYF. Using reference TRBV9 and TRBJ2-3 for the parts outside the CDR3, the full variable domain is DSGVTQTPKHLITATGQRVTLRCSPRSGDLSVYWYQQSLDQGLQFLIQYYNGEERAKGNILERFSAQQFPDLHSELNLSSLELGDSALYFCASSVSGPPTDTQYFGPGTRLTVL.

The chain is built from TRBV28 and TRBJ2-7, with TRBD2 matching 12 bases. The germline V gene encodes CDR1 MDHEN and CDR2 SYDVKM. Trimming cost V 8 bases and J 8 bases; bases outside gene matches: 25. This CDR3 is 19 amino acids long. The CDR3 sequence is CASRGSLLLAGGFGLKQYF. The CDR3 region has the DNA TGTGCCAGCCGGGGGAGTCTACTACTAGCGGGAGGTTTCGGTCTGAAGCAGTACTTC.

This chain links TRBV19 with TRBJ1-1; 8 bases match TRBD1. Trimming removed 8 bases from V and 0 bases from J; junction bases left unmatched: 8. Germline CDR1 LNHDA, CDR2 SQIVND (reference sequence). The CDR3 loop spans 15 amino acids. The CDR3: CASGDRPGVNTEAFF. The CDR3 DNA reads as TGTGCCAGTGGGGACAGGCCGGGAGTGAACACTGAAGCTTTCTTT.

This chain links TRBV6-5 with TRBJ2-3, with no clear D. V shed 6 bases and J shed 1 base, with 11 bases lying between them. Germline V gene data show CDR1 as MNHEY and CDR2 as SVGAGI. This CDR3 region has 14 residues. The CDR3 DNA follows: TGTGCCAGCAGCCCAGACTGGGGCACAGATACGCAGTATTTT. Encoded protein: CASSPDWGTDTQYF.

The chain employs TRBV7-3 and TRBJ2-3, with a possible D match to TRBD2 (5 bases). The length of the CDR3 is 15 residues. Germline V gene sequence: CDR1 SGHTA, CDR2 FQGTGA. V was shortened by 0 bases and J by 0 bases, with 7 bases between the two germline ends. CDR3 residues: CASSLTGGSTDTQYF. The CDR3 DNA follows: TGTGCCAGCAGCTTAACGGGCGGGAGCACAGATACGCAGTATTTT.

J is TRBJ1-5 and V is TRBV6-1, with D unclear. The ends were cut back, 0 bases at V and 3 bases at J, with 12 bases in the middle. CDR1 MNHNS and CDR2 SASEGT come from the germline V gene. The CDR3 consists of 16 residues. This chain's CDR3 is CASSEARKQSNQPQHF. Written as DNA, the CDR3 is TGTGCCAGCAGTGAAGCGAGAAAACAGTCCAATCAGCCCCAGCATTTT.

This clone appeared a single time. V gene TRBV5-8 combines with J gene TRBJ2-4; 7 bases map to TRBD1. Germline CDR1 is SGHTS and CDR2 is YDEGEE. CDR3 size: 14 residues. The ends lost 2 bases at V and 5 bases at J; junction bases unmatched: 4. Here the CDR3 DNA reads TGTGCCAGCAGCTTTGGGACAGATGAAAACATTCAGTACTTC. Translated, it gives CASSFGTDENIQYF.

V is TRBV5-4 and J is TRBJ2-3, with TRBD2 matching over 11 bases. The CDR3 has 15 amino acids. Trimming cost V 0 bases and J 4 bases; bases outside gene matches: 1. CDR1 and CDR2 from the germline V gene are SGHNT and YYREEE (reference sequence). Here the CDR3 DNA reads TGTGCCAGCAGCTTGGCACTAGCGGGAGCAGATACGCAGTATTTT. Protein sequence: CASSLALAGADTQYF.

The chain couples TRBV2 to TRBJ1-1; no firm D call. Trimming removed 4 bases from V and 6 bases from J, with 9 bases in between. The CDR3 totals 12 residues. CDR1 is SNHLY and CDR2 is FYNNEI in the germline V gene. CDR3 loop: CASSAESAEAFF. The CDR3 coding sequence is TGTGCCAGCAGTGCTGAGTCTGCTGAAGCTTTCTTT.

The count of this clone is one. The chain joins TRBV5-1 to TRBJ2-3; unclear D gene. In germline, CDR1 is SGHRS, CDR2 YFSETQ. The CDR3 is 14 amino acids. Trimming cost V 0 bases and J 5 bases, with 10 bases left between them. As DNA, the CDR3 is TGCGCCAGCAGCTTGGGCCCGGAGCAAGATACGCAGTATTTT. This sequence encodes CASSLGPEQDTQYF.

V is TRBV6-1 and J is TRBJ2-7, with D possibly TRBD2 on 6 matching bases. This CDR3 is built from 14 residues. The V end lost 0 bases, the J end lost 7 bases, and 13 bases lay between the germline ends. Germline V lookup: CDR1 MNHNS, CDR2 SASEGT. The chain's CDR3 is CASSEALRAGEQYF. CDR3 coding DNA: TGTGCCAGCAGTGAAGCGCTTCGGGCGGGGGAGCAGTACTTC.

This CDR3 reads CSVVQFSYEQYF. Written as DNA, the CDR3 is TGCAGCGTTGTACAATTCTCCTACGAGCAGTACTTC. The V call is TRBV29-1, the J call TRBJ2-7, with no clear D. V lost 4 bases and J 0 bases, leaving 7 bases between the germline ends. The length of the CDR3 is 12 residues. The germline gives CDR1 SQVTM, CDR2 ANQGSEA.

This chain links TRBV2 with TRBJ1-2; 7 nucleotides match TRBD1. The length of the CDR3 is 15 residues. V shed 6 bases and J 6 bases; nucleotides not matched to a gene: 13. Germline CDR1 reads SNHLY; CDR2 reads FYNNEI. For the CDR3, the DNA is TGTGCCAGCAGAGATCGGGACAGAGGTCGGGATGGCTACACCTTC. Translated, it gives CASRDRDRGRDGYTF. The full variable domain, in which reference TRBV2 and TRBJ1-2 provide the parts outside the CDR3, is EPEVTQTPSHQVTQMGQEVILRCVPISNHLYFYWYRQILGQKVEFLVSFYNNEISEKSEIFDDQFSVERPDGSNFTLKIRSTKLEDSAMYFCASRDRDRGRDGYTFGSGTRLTVV.

The chain is built from TRBV15 and TRBJ2-3; 10 bases line up with TRBD2. The CDR3 contains 14 residues. Per germline, CDR1 LNHNV and CDR2 YYDKDF (reference sequence). V was pared by 5 bases and J by 4 bases, with 3 bases of the junction left unmatched. The CDR3 sequence is CATSRLAGADTQYF. DNA for the CDR3: TGTGCCACCAGCCGACTAGCGGGTGCAGATACGCAGTATTTT.

A single count supports this clone. The V call is TRBV6-1, the J call TRBJ1-5, with D perhaps matching TRBD1 (6 bases). V lost 6 bases and J 0 bases, leaving 12 bases between the germline ends. This CDR3 is built from 15 residues. From germline, CDR1 is MNHNS and CDR2 SASEGT. This chain's CDR3 is CASSGQFYSNQPQHF. The DNA of the CDR3 is TGTGCCAGCAGCGGACAGTTCTATAGCAATCAGCCCCAGCATTTT.

The gene calls are TRBV7-8 and TRBJ1-4, with D unclear. The ends were cut back, 4 bases at V and 2 bases at J, with 20 bases in the middle. From germline, CDR1 is SGHVS and CDR2 FQNEAQ. The CDR3 is made up of 18 amino acids. CDR3 DNA: TGTGCCAGCAGCTCATCCCCCGCGGAGGAGGAGACTAATGAAAAACTGTTTTTT. Residues: CASSSSPAEEETNEKLFF.

The rearrangement joins TRBV19 to TRBJ2-1; perhaps TRBD2 as D (5 bases). This CDR3 is built from 15 residues. Per germline, CDR1 LNHDA and CDR2 SQIVND (reference sequence). The ends were cut back, 2 bases at V and 8 bases at J, with 16 bases in the middle. CDR3: CASSIILAAAHEQFF. The CDR3 DNA follows: TGTGCCAGTAGTATAATCCTAGCTGCTGCCCATGAGCAGTTCTTC.

Here the CDR3 reads CASRIAGGRYEQFF. Written as DNA, the CDR3 is TGTGCCAGCAGAATAGCGGGAGGTCGCTATGAGCAGTTCTTC. The chain employs TRBV11-2 and TRBJ2-1; 10 bases fit TRBD2. CDR3 length: 14 residues. Germline lookup yields CDR1 SGHAT and CDR2 FQNNGV. V was clipped by 6 bases and J by 8 bases; unmatched bases: 7.

The chain links TRBV19 to TRBJ1-1; D gene ambiguous. V dropped 5 bases and J dropped 4 bases, with 11 bases sitting between them. CDR1 LNHDA and CDR2 SQIVND come from the germline V gene (reference sequence). The length of the CDR3 is 13 residues. The chain's CDR3 is CASSANIGTEAFF. As DNA, the CDR3 is TGTGCCAGTAGTGCTAATATTGGCACTGAAGCTTTCTTT.

This chain connects TRBV5-6 to TRBJ1-2; D call uncertain. There are 14 residues in the CDR3. With 2 bases removed from V and 8 bases from J, the gap between germline ends came to 16 bases. Germline V gene data show CDR1 as SGHDT and CDR2 as YYEEEE. The CDR3 region has the DNA TGTGCCAGCAGCTTACCGGCGGGATTTGAGGGCTACACCTTC. Its protein is CASSLPAGFEGYTF.

The chain combines TRBV28 with TRBJ1-1; TRBD1 aligns across 7 bases. The germline V gene encodes CDR1 MDHEN and CDR2 SYDVKM. Trimming took 3 bases from V and 4 from J; bases not matched to a gene: 2. The CDR3 extends over 13 amino acids. Here the CDR3 reads CASSLYRGTEAFF. The CDR3 DNA reads as TGTGCCAGCAGTTTGTACAGGGGCACTGAAGCTTTCTTT.

This chain joins TRBV6-5 and TRBJ2-7; 12 bases are shared with TRBD2. Germline assignment: CDR1 MNHEY and CDR2 SVGAGI. The CDR3 runs to 15 residues. The V and J ends lost 10 bases and 1 base, in that order; junction bases with no gene match: 8. The CDR3: CATGASGRASYEQYF. For the CDR3, the DNA is TGTGCCACTGGGGCTAGCGGGAGGGCATCCTACGAGCAGTACTTC.

The chain recombines TRBV30 with TRBJ1-3; D call uncertain. V was trimmed by 4 bases and J by 0 bases, leaving 4 bases between them. CDR1 and CDR2 from the germline V gene are GTSNPN and SVGIG (reference sequence). This CDR3 has 12 amino acids. Here the CDR3 reads CAWTYSGNTIYF. CDR3 sequence (DNA): TGTGCCTGGACTTACTCTGGAAACACCATATATTTT.

The chain links TRBV11-3 to TRBJ2-7, with 7 bases aligning to TRBD1. This CDR3 is built from 15 residues. With V trimmed by 4 bases and J by 5 bases, 11 bases remained unmatched. Germline CDR1 is SGHNT and CDR2 is YENEEA. The CDR3 bases are TGTGCCAGCAGCTCCCTTGACAGGGAGTATAACGAGCAGTACTTC. Amino acid sequence: CASSSLDREYNEQYF.